This T cell receptor (beta chain) stems from a study of vaccination effects on CD4 cells after COVID-19. Study summary: Every participant took two doses of the BNT162b2 or mRNA-1273 vaccine.

Under the ViraFEST assay, PBMC were stimulated with viral peptide pools so that antigen-specific CD4+ T cells expanded. Sequencing was performed afterwards. When more than 9 days of culture had elapsed, CD4+ T cells were isolated. According to the study, vaccine recipients showed no prior SARS-CoV-2 infection and negative nucleocapsid antibodies. Days 3 and 7 were when half the medium was replaced with IL-2 medium. Worth noting for this clone: The antigen remains undetermined.

TCRdb keeps only in-frame clones here, not all; method: immunoSEQ multiplex PCR. The data hold tens of thousands of clones, with around 68% observed a single time. CDR3 length: 14 residues. Germline CDR1 is SEHNR and CDR2 is FQNEAQ (reference sequence). J lost 4 bases, V lost 3 bases, and 5 bases had no gene match. This chain uses TRBV7-9 with TRBJ1-1, with 7 bases matching TRBD1. Sequencing used CD4+ T cells from PBMCs cultured with SARS-CoV-2 spike peptides, obtained before COVID-19 vaccination. This sequence originates from a human donor who received a COVID-19 vaccine. This CDR3 reads CASSLTGKATEAFF. CDR3 nucleotides: TGTGCCAGCAGCTTGACAGGGAAGGCCACTGAAGCTTTCTTT. Full variable domain (missing parts from reference TRBV7-9 and TRBJ1-1): DTGVSQNPRHKITKRGQNVTFRCDPISEHNRLYWYRQTLGQGPEFLTYFQNEAQLEKSRLLSDRFSAERPKGSFSTLEIQRTEQGDSAMYLCASSLTGKATEAFFGQGTRLTVV.